The rows below give T cell receptor beta chains drawn from one sample of a study of T cell repertoires in cytomegalovirus infection. TCRdb reprocessed the reads with MiXCR, giving one entry per CDR3 protein. The sample includes nearly 450,000 distinct CDR3 sequences, 25% to 40% seen only once; the top ten take 12% to 15%. Sequencing used PBMCs. The source of these receptors is a human donor in good health (CMV status not recorded). Some clones in this sample may be carry-over from other donors' samples. CDR3s include the opening cysteine and the closing phenylalanine or tryptophan. The D gene is left open where the match is weak. Size is omitted from some rows. Given values are once, few, many or a class for expanded clones.

J gene | D gene | V gene | clone size | CDR3 DNA | CDR3 protein
TRBJ2-3 | . | TRBV28 | . | TGTGCCAGCACTTGGGGCATGTTGGCGGATACGCAGTATTTT | CASTWGMLADTQYF
TRBJ2-2 | TRBD1 | TRBV12-5 | many | TGTGCTAGTGGTCACGGACAGGGAAACACCGGGGAGCTGTTTTTT | CASGHGQGNTGELFF
TRBJ1-5 | . | TRBV15 | . | TGTGCCACCAGCGGTCACTTTAGCAATCAGCCCCAGCATTTT | CATSGHFSNQPQHF
TRBJ2-7 | . | TRBV5-6 | . | TGTGCCAGCAGCTTGGACAGGGCTTGGGAGCAGTACTTC | CASSLDRAWEQYF
TRBJ1-2 | TRBD1 | TRBV12-3/TRBV12-4 | many | TGTGCCAGCAGTCCGACAGGGGCCTCCTATGGCTACACCTTC | CASSPTGASYGYTF
TRBJ2-3 | TRBD2 | TRBV4-1 | few | TGCGCCAGCAGCCAGCTAGCGGGATCTAGCACAGATACGCAGTATTTT | CASSQLAGSSTDTQYF
TRBJ2-1 | . | TRBV7-6 | . | TGTGCCAGCAGCTTAACGGGACACGGGACTACTGAGCAGTTCTTC | CASSLTGHGTTEQFF
TRBJ2-1 | . | TRBV5-1 | few | TGCGCCAGCAGCTTGGAGGCCAGAAACAATGAGCAGTTCTTC | CASSLEARNNEQFF
TRBJ1-6 | . | TRBV20-1 | . | TGCAGTGCTAGAGATCCGGCAGGTTATTCACCCCTCCACTTT | CSARDPAGYSPLHF
TRBJ1-5 | . | TRBV5-6 | few | TGTGCCAGCAGCTTGATGGGTGGAGATAAGCCCCAGCATTTT | CASSLMGGDKPQHF
TRBJ2-1 | TRBD2 | TRBV12-3/TRBV12-4 | few | TGTGCCAGCAGTTTTGTAGCGGGAAGGAACAATGAGCAGTTCTTC | CASSFVAGRNNEQFF
TRBJ1-5 | . | TRBV12-3/TRBV12-4 | many | TGTGCCAGCAGTTTTCGCGCAAGCAATCAGCCCCAGCATTTT | CASSFRASNQPQHF
TRBJ2-5 | TRBD2 | TRBV6-8 | few | TGTGCCAGCAGCCGCATACTAGCGGGGAGGAAGACCCAGTACTTC | CASSRILAGRKTQYF
TRBJ2-1 | TRBD1 | TRBV6-6 | . | TGTGCCAACCCACTGACAGGGGGCACCTACAATGAGCAGTTCTTC | CANPLTGGTYNEQFF
TRBJ1-2 | . | TRBV11-2 | few | TGTGCCAGCAGCACACAGGCGACAGGCTACACCTTC | CASSTQATGYTF
TRBJ2-1 | TRBD2 | TRBV9 | . | TGTGCCAGCAGCTCTCGAGTGGCTAGCGGGGACAATGAGCAGTTCTTC | CASSSRVASGDNEQFF
TRBJ2-6 | . | TRBV6-5 | . | TGTGCCAGCAGTTACTCGGACAGCGTTCTCTCTGGGGCCAACGTCCTGACTTTC | CASSYSDSVLSGANVLTF
TRBJ2-6 | . | TRBV19 | . | TGTGCCAGTAGTATAGATCCAGGGCTTGGCTCTGGGGCCAACGTCCTGACTTTC | CASSIDPGLGSGANVLTF
TRBJ2-3 | TRBD2 | TRBV5-1 | once | TGCGCCAGCAGCTTCGCTCTGACTAGCGGGGTAACAGATACGCAGTATTTT | CASSFALTSGVTDTQYF
TRBJ1-5 | . | TRBV7-2 | . | TGTGCCAGCAGCTTAGTGGGAGGGGCTAACAATCAGCCCCAGCATTTT | CASSLVGGANNQPQHF
TRBJ1-2 | . | TRBV9 | . | TGTGCCAGCAGCGTCTCGAGCGGGAAGGGCTATGGCTACACCTTC | CASSVSSGKGYGYTF
TRBJ1-3 | . | TRBV7-2 | many | TGTGCCAGCAGCTTTGAGGGGTGGTTGGACACCATATATTTT | CASSFEGWLDTIYF
TRBJ2-5 | TRBD2 | TRBV7-2 | many | TGTGCCAGCAGCTTAGGGACTAGCGGGGGTGAGACCCAGTACTTC | CASSLGTSGGETQYF
TRBJ1-1 | TRBD1 | TRBV28 | few | TGTGCCAGCAGTTTACGGACAGGGGGCCGAAAAGCTTTCTTT | CASSLRTGGRKAFF
TRBJ1-5 | . | TRBV27 | . | TGTGCCAGCAGTCCCTACAGGGCCTATCAGCCCCAGCATTTT | CASSPYRAYQPQHF
TRBJ2-3 | TRBD2 | TRBV12-5 | . | TGTGCTAGTGGTTTGGGCGGGGGTAGCACAGATACGCAGTATTTT | CASGLGGGSTDTQYF
TRBJ2-7 | . | TRBV7-3 | . | TGTGCCAGCAGCTTAACCGTAGGGGGCGAGCAGTACTTC | CASSLTVGGEQYF
TRBJ2-3 | . | TRBV7-3 | . | TGTGCCAGCAGCTTTGGGGCCACAGATACGCAGTATTTT | CASSFGATDTQYF
TRBJ1-2 | TRBD1 | TRBV27 | few | TGTGCCAGCAGCCGTGGACAGGACTCCTATGGCTACACCTTC | CASSRGQDSYGYTF
TRBJ1-1 | . | TRBV10-1 | few | TGCGCCAGCAGCCCTCTTCCAGGTACCACTGAAGCTTTCTTT | CASSPLPGTTEAFF
TRBJ1-5 | . | TRBV19 | few | TGTGCCAGTAGTATATTCTCAGGGTCAAACCAGCCCCAGCATTTT | CASSIFSGSNQPQHF
TRBJ1-2 | TRBD1 | TRBV28 | . | TGTGCCAGCAGTTTAGGCGGGACAGGGGGCGCGGTGTATGGCTACACCTTC | CASSLGGTGGAVYGYTF
TRBJ1-1 | . | TRBV20-1 | few | TGCAGTGCTAGAGACGGGCAGAGGAACACTGAAGCTTTCTTT | CSARDGQRNTEAFF
TRBJ2-7 | TRBD2 | TRBV7-2 | . | TGTGCCAGCAGCTTAGCGGGGGGGATCGAGCAGTACTTC | CASSLAGGIEQYF
TRBJ2-3 | . | TRBV3-1 | . | TGTGCCAGCAGCCAAGGGTGGGACACTCCGCAGTATTTT | CASSQGWDTPQYF
TRBJ2-7 | . | TRBV19 | few | TGTGCCAGTAGTATAAGAGGGGGCTACGAGCAGTACTTC | CASSIRGGYEQYF
TRBJ2-1 | . | TRBV18 | few | TGTGCCAGCTCACCGGTGGCCAATGAGCAGTTCTTC | CASSPVANEQFF
TRBJ1-4 | TRBD1 | TRBV7-9 | few | TGTGCCAGCAGCCAACAGGGGTCTATAAGAGAAAAACTGTTTTTT | CASSQQGSIREKLFF
TRBJ2-6 | . | TRBV4-1 | . | TGCGCCAGCAGCACAAAGGGGTGGGGGGCCAACGTCCTGACTTTC | CASSTKGWGANVLTF
TRBJ2-7 | TRBD1 | TRBV19 | many | TGTGCCAGCCGCCCGGGACAGGGTACCTACGAGCAGTACTTC | CASRPGQGTYEQYF
TRBJ1-5 | . | TRBV12-5 | . | TGTGCTAGTGGTTTGGTACTAACAGGGAAATACAATCAGCCCCAGCATTTT | CASGLVLTGKYNQPQHF
TRBJ2-7 | . | TRBV6-2/TRBV6-3 | . | TGTGCCAGCAGTTACCGCCCGGGACAAAACTACGAGCAGTACTTC | CASSYRPGQNYEQYF
TRBJ2-1 | . | TRBV20-1 | . | TGCAGTGCTATAAGGGGGACGAGGTACAATGAGCAGTTCTTC | CSAIRGTRYNEQFF